The rows below give T cell receptor beta chains drawn from one sample of a study of shared clonotypes between healthy human individuals. TCRdb's table, derived via immunoSEQ multiplex PCR, lists solely in-frame clones and lacks some. The data contain about 2 million clones, approximately 94% of them seen just once; the ten biggest clones take up less than 1.5%. The sample comprised naive CD8+ T cells sorted from blood. Source of these receptors: a man aged 18 to 30 in good health. Each CDR3 is given with its conserved first and last residue. Each record gives: clone size, J gene, V gene, D gene, CDR3 protein, CDR3 DNA. D genes are given only for firm matches. Size is omitted from some rows. Given values are once, few, many or a class for expanded clones.

.,TRBJ1-1,TRBV6-5,.,CASSVMGQVTTEAFF,TGTGCCAGCAGTGTAATGGGTCAGGTCACCACTGAAGCTTTCTTT
once,TRBJ1-3,TRBV7-8,.,CASSLVPFIDRQMGNTIYF,TGTGCCAGCAGCTTAGTCCCCTTCATTGACCGACAGATGGGAAACACCATATATTTT
.,TRBJ1-4,TRBV19,.,CASSNHRDSNEKLFF,TGTGCCAGTAGTAACCACCGGGACTCCAATGAAAAACTGTTTTTT
.,TRBJ2-7,TRBV28,.,CASSNPRGVSYEQYF,TGTGCCAGCAGTAACCCACGCGGGGTTTCCTACGAGCAGTACTTC
.,TRBJ2-5,TRBV4-1,.,CASSQVGDAETQYF,TGCGCCAGCAGCCAAGTGGGGGATGCAGAGACCCAGTACTTC
.,TRBJ1-1,TRBV5-1,.,CASRLMNTEAFF,TGCGCCAGCAGACTTATGAACACTGAAGCTTTCTTT
.,TRBJ1-6,TRBV19,.,CASSIGVLSYSPLHF,TGTGCCAGTAGTATTGGGGTTCTTTCGTATTCACCCCTCCACTTT
.,TRBJ2-7,TRBV28,TRBD1,CASSGGQQSSYEQYF,TGTGCCAGCAGTGGGGGACAGCAAAGCTCCTACGAGCAGTACTTC
.,TRBJ2-7,TRBV2,TRBD2,CASGLAVSYEQYF,TGTGCCAGCGGTCTAGCGGTCTCCTACGAGCAGTACTTC
.,TRBJ1-1,TRBV9,.,CASSVEGAFTEAFF,TGTGCCAGCAGCGTAGAAGGAGCTTTTACTGAAGCTTTCTTT
.,TRBJ2-5,TRBV7-8,.,CASSFVETQYF,TGTGCCAGCAGCTTCGTGGAGACCCAGTACTTC
.,TRBJ1-1,TRBV6-5,.,CASSRMGTNTEAFF,TGTGCCAGCAGCCGGATGGGGACGAACACTGAAGCTTTCTTT
once,TRBJ2-2,TRBV4-2,.,CASTGTTGELFF,TGTGCCAGTACGGGGACCACCGGGGAGCTGTTTTTT
.,TRBJ2-2,TRBV4-3,TRBD1,CASSFTIRTGGTGELFF,TGCGCCAGCAGCTTTACTATTAGGACAGGGGGCACCGGGGAGCTGTTTTTT
.,TRBJ2-5,TRBV6-5,TRBD2,CASSRLAGQETQYF,TGTGCCAGCAGTCGACTAGCAGGCCAAGAGACCCAGTACTTC
once,TRBJ1-3,TRBV29-1,TRBD1,CSVWTGFSGNTIYF,TGCAGCGTCTGGACAGGGTTCTCTGGAAACACCATATATTTT
.,TRBJ1-1,TRBV6-1,.,CASRMLYTEAFF,TGTGCCAGCAGGATGTTGTACACTGAAGCTTTCTTT
.,TRBJ1-3,TRBV6-6,TRBD1,CAAGDSSHF,TGTGCCGCCGGGGACAGCTCTCATTTT
.,TRBJ1-3,TRBV30,.,CAWSVDSNTIYF,TGTGCCTGGAGTGTGGACTCTAACACCATATATTTT
.,TRBJ2-3,TRBV5-1,.,CASSASGESTDTQYF,TGCGCCAGCAGTGCTTCGGGAGAAAGCACAGATACGCAGTATTTT
.,TRBJ1-5,TRBV28,.,CASSLLGGADNQPQHF,TGTGCCAGCAGTTTACTCGGGGGCGCGGATAATCAGCCCCAGCATTTT
.,TRBJ2-2,TRBV6-5,TRBD2,CASNLAGGDTGELFF,TGTGCCAGCAATCTAGCGGGGGGCGACACCGGGGAGCTGTTTTTT
.,TRBJ1-5,TRBV28,TRBD1,CASSFQGAAQPQHF,TGTGCCAGCAGTTTCCAGGGGGCGGCTCAGCCCCAGCATTTT
.,TRBJ1-2,TRBV2,TRBD1,CASSPTGIGYGYTF,TGTGCCAGCAGCCCGACAGGGATCGGCTATGGCTACACCTTC
.,TRBJ2-2,TRBV15,.,CATSRDRADGELFF,TGTGCCACCAGCAGAGATCGGGCGGACGGGGAGCTGTTTTTT
.,TRBJ2-7,TRBV19,.,CASSIELTGSPYEQYF,TGTGCCAGTAGTATAGAACTTACGGGGTCCCCCTACGAGCAGTACTTC
.,TRBJ2-1,TRBV7-7,TRBD1,CASSLGQGPYNEQFF,TGTGCTAGCAGCTTAGGACAGGGGCCCTACAATGAGCAGTTCTTC
.,TRBJ2-7,TRBV27,.,CASSLGRQPSREQYF,TGTGCCAGTAGTTTAGGTAGACAGCCCTCTCGCGAGCAGTACTTC
.,TRBJ2-2,TRBV11-2,.,CASSFTPAGAGTGELFF,TGTGCCAGCAGCTTTACACCTGCAGGGGCGGGCACCGGGGAGCTGTTTTTT
.,TRBJ1-6,TRBV4-1,TRBD1,CASSQQDRGYSPLHF,TGCGCCAGCAGCCAACAGGACAGGGGGTATTCACCCCTCCACTTT
.,TRBJ1-2,TRBV19,.,CASSIGPDYGYTF,TGTGCCAGTAGTATAGGTCCGGACTATGGCTACACCTTC
.,TRBJ2-1,TRBV5-6,TRBD2,CASSLVLMRGGRSNNEQFF,TGTGCCAGCAGCTTGGTTTTGATGAGGGGCGGGAGATCCAACAATGAGCAGTTCTTC
.,TRBJ1-2,TRBV7-9,TRBD1,CASSLGQDRVDNGYTF,TGTGCCAGCAGCTTAGGCCAAGACAGGGTGGATAATGGCTACACCTTC
.,TRBJ2-3,TRBV7-6,TRBD2,CASSSSGRGLDTQYF,TGTGCCAGCAGCTCTAGCGGGAGAGGATTGGATACGCAGTATTTT
once,TRBJ1-4,TRBV27,.,CASSPLSVNQGPTNEKLFF,TGTGCCAGCAGCCCCTTGTCGGTTAACCAAGGACCAACTAATGAAAAACTGTTTTTT
.,TRBJ2-1,TRBV9,.,CASSPGGASYNEQFF,TGTGCCAGCAGCCCTGGGGGGGCCTCCTACAATGAGCAGTTCTTC
.,TRBJ1-1,TRBV27,TRBD1,CASTRTGANTEAFF,TGTGCCAGCACAAGGACAGGCGCGAACACTGAAGCTTTCTTT
.,TRBJ1-2,TRBV4-3,TRBD1,CASSPDRGNYGYTF,TGCGCCAGCAGCCCGGACAGGGGGAACTATGGCTACACCTTC